This is a list of T cell receptor beta chains from one sample in a study of blood T cell repertoires in COVID-19. Produced via immunoSEQ multiplex PCR; TCRdb's table is partial and in-frame only. Here the sample spans about 240,000 clones, about 90% being singletons. Specimen: PBMCs or T cells enriched from blood (not recorded which). These receptors were collected from a woman aged 40 to 49 with acute COVID-19. CDR3s include the opening cysteine and the closing phenylalanine or tryptophan. D genes are given only for firm matches. Not all rows give a size; the values are once, few, many and, for expanded clones, a class.

>15|.|TRBJ2-5|.|TRBV19
CASSMRRARGETQYF
TGTGCCAGTAGTATGAGGCGGGCCCGCGGAGAGACCCAGTACTTC
>16|.|TRBJ2-1|.|TRBV5-1
CASSLTSLSSYNEQFF
TGCGCCAGCAGCTTGACTAGCCTGAGCTCCTACAATGAGCAGTTCTTC
>16|.|TRBJ2-1|.|TRBV5-4
CASSRGLGVADNEQFF
TGTGCCAGCAGCAGGGGCCTAGGGGTAGCCGACAATGAGCAGTTCTTC
>15|TRBD2|TRBJ2-5|.|TRBV19
CASRMSSGRVETQYF
TGTGCCAGTAGGATGTCGAGCGGGAGAGTAGAGACCCAGTACTTC
>16|TRBD2|TRBJ2-1|.|TRBV5-4
CASSLAGLAGADEQFF
TGTGCCAGCAGCTTGGCTGGACTAGCGGGAGCCGATGAGCAGTTCTTC
>13|TRBD2|TRBJ2-7|.|TRBV27
CASSLSGRGEQYF
TGTGCCAGCAGTTTATCCGGGAGGGGTGAGCAGTACTTC
>16|TRBD1|TRBJ1-1|.|TRBV5-1
CASSLGPGQGEFEAFF
TGCGCCAGCAGCTTGGGACCCGGACAGGGGGAGTTCGAAGCTTTCTTT
>12|.|TRBJ2-1|once|TRBV11-3
CASSLTSSGQFF
TGTGCCAGCAGCTTAACGAGCAGCGGGCAGTTCTTC
>15|TRBD1|TRBJ1-2|.|TRBV11-3
CASSLETGGANGYTF
TGTGCCAGCAGCTTAGAAACAGGGGGCGCAAATGGCTACACCTTC
>15|TRBD2|TRBJ2-5|.|TRBV11-1
CASSLGGSGQETQYF
TGTGCCAGCAGCTTGGGCGGGAGTGGCCAAGAGACCCAGTACTTC
>18|.|TRBJ2-7|few|TRBV21-1
CASSLRANLAEPSYEQYF
TGTGCCAGCAGCCTAAGAGCCAATCTAGCGGAGCCAAGCTACGAGCAGTACTTC
>20|.|TRBJ2-6|.|TRBV3-1/TRBV3-2
CASSQNPPGASYSGANVLTF
TGTGCCAGCAGCCAAAACCCACCGGGAGCCTCCTACTCTGGGGCCAACGTCCTGACTTTC
>15|TRBD2|TRBJ2-1|.|TRBV5-1
CASRPLAGGFNEQFF
TGCGCCAGCAGGCCACTAGCGGGAGGGTTCAATGAGCAGTTCTTC
>14|TRBD1|TRBJ1-3|.|TRBV10-2
CASGKGASGNTIYF
TGCGCCAGCGGGAAGGGGGCGTCTGGAAACACCATATATTTT
>14|.|TRBJ2-3|.|TRBV7-2
CASSLSGVRDTQYF
TGTGCCAGCAGCTTATCAGGGGTGAGAGATACGCAGTATTTT
>16|.|TRBJ2-1|.|TRBV9
CASSTASESNYNEQFF
TGTGCCAGCAGCACCGCTAGCGAGAGTAACTACAATGAGCAGTTCTTC
>15|TRBD1|TRBJ2-6|.|TRBV6-5
CASRPGGAGANVLTF
TGTGCCAGCAGGCCAGGGGGCGCTGGGGCCAACGTCCTGACTTTC
>15|TRBD1|TRBJ2-1|.|TRBV5-1
CASSRDRDAYNEQFF
TGCGCCAGCAGCCGAGACAGGGATGCCTACAATGAGCAGTTCTTC
>17|TRBD2|TRBJ2-1|.|TRBV5-1
CASSLGYTSGRANEQFF
TGCGCCAGCAGCTTGGGGTACACTAGCGGGAGGGCCAATGAGCAGTTCTTC
>13|.|TRBJ1-5|.|TRBV30
CAWSSGVLQPQHF
TGTGCCTGGAGTTCAGGGGTTTTGCAGCCCCAGCATTTT
>17|TRBD1|TRBJ1-6|.|TRBV2
CASSLDRDISYNSPLHF
TGTGCCAGCAGTCTTGACAGGGATATTTCCTATAATTCACCCCTCCACTTT
>14|TRBD2|TRBJ2-5|.|TRBV7-9
CASSSSGGGETQYF
TGTGCCAGCAGCTCCTCGGGGGGAGGAGAGACCCAGTACTTC
>15|TRBD1|TRBJ1-2|.|TRBV9
CASSVGDRRSYGYTF
TGTGCCAGCAGCGTAGGGGACAGGAGGAGCTATGGCTACACCTTC
>16|TRBD2|TRBJ2-3|.|TRBV5-5
CASSRGLAGETDTQYF
TGTGCCAGCAGCCGCGGACTAGCGGGAGAAACAGATACGCAGTATTTT
>19|TRBD2|TRBJ2-2|.|TRBV12-5
CASGLKLAGVLLTPGELFF
TGTGCTAGTGGTTTGAAACTAGCGGGAGTCTTGCTGACACCGGGGGAGCTGTTTTTT
>13|.|TRBJ1-1|.|TRBV29-1
CSAERGLNTEAFF
TGCAGCGCCGAGAGAGGGCTGAACACTGAAGCTTTCTTT
>14|TRBD1|TRBJ1-2|.|TRBV25-1
CASSGRTGQESYTF
TGTGCCAGCAGTGGACGGACTGGACAGGAAAGCTACACCTTC
>15|TRBD1|TRBJ2-7|.|TRBV5-1
CASSFEPGQGYEQYF
TGCGCCAGCAGCTTCGAACCGGGACAGGGCTACGAGCAGTACTTC
>15|.|TRBJ1-2|.|TRBV2
CASSEAARADYGYTF
TGTGCCAGCAGTGAAGCGGCCAGGGCGGACTATGGCTACACCTTC
>14|TRBD2|TRBJ2-3|.|TRBV7-9
CAILAGNNTDTQYF
TGTGCCATTCTAGCGGGGAATAACACAGATACGCAGTATTTT
>14|TRBD1|TRBJ1-2|.|TRBV13
CASSLDRGMVGYTF
TGTGCCAGCAGCTTAGACAGGGGGATGGTTGGCTACACCTTC
>12|.|TRBJ2-5|.|TRBV2
CASSYHSETQYF
TGTGCCAGCAGCTATCACAGTGAGACCCAGTACTTC
>14|TRBD1|TRBJ2-7|.|TRBV5-1
CASSLGQGVYEQYF
TGCGCCAGCAGCTTGGGACAGGGGGTTTACGAGCAGTACTTC
>15|.|TRBJ2-1|once|TRBV11-3
CASSLGGLPYNEQFF
TGTGCCAGCAGCTTAGGTGGGCTACCCTACAATGAGCAGTTCTTC
>17|TRBD1|TRBJ2-7|few|TRBV3-1/TRBV3-2
CASSQLTTGPNAYEQYF
TGTGCCAGCAGTCAGCTTACGACAGGGCCTAATGCGTACGAGCAGTACTTC
>16|TRBD2|TRBJ2-1|.|TRBV5-1
CASSTRLAGGYNEQFF
TGCGCCAGCAGCACTCGACTAGCGGGAGGGTACAATGAGCAGTTCTTC
>13|.|TRBJ2-7|.|TRBV27
CASSGGFGYEQYF
TGTGCCAGCAGTGGAGGGTTCGGCTACGAGCAGTACTTC
>15|.|TRBJ1-2|.|TRBV5-1
CASSLGAGLGYGYTF
TGCGCCAGCAGCTTGGGAGCGGGCCTCGGCTATGGCTACACCTTC
>16|TRBD2|TRBJ2-7|.|TRBV5-1
CASSRRLAGESYEQYF
TGCGCCAGCAGCAGAAGACTAGCGGGAGAGAGTTACGAGCAGTACTTC
>13|.|TRBJ2-2|few|TRBV5-1
CASSLTGHGELFF
TGCGCCAGCAGCTTGACCGGACACGGGGAGCTGTTTTTT
>15|.|TRBJ2-7|.|TRBV24-1
CATLYPGGWEWEQYF
TGTGCCACCCTCTACCCTGGGGGGTGGGAGTGGGAGCAGTACTTC
>13|.|TRBJ2-3|.|TRBV19
CASSLTGTDTQYF
TGTGCCAGTAGCCTAACGGGGACAGATACGCAGTATTTT
>16|.|TRBJ2-7|.|TRBV5-1
CASSLGDSWTPYEQYF
TGCGCCAGCAGCTTGGGAGACAGCTGGACCCCGTACGAGCAGTACTTC
>14|TRBD1|TRBJ1-1|.|TRBV3-1/TRBV3-2
CASSQEGGQSEAFF
TGTGCCAGCAGCCAAGAAGGGGGACAGAGTGAAGCTTTCTTT
>12|.|TRBJ2-7|.|TRBV5-1
CASSFTGDEQYF
TGCGCCAGCAGCTTTACAGGAGACGAGCAGTACTTC
>14|.|TRBJ1-4|.|TRBV5-1
CASSLTGANEKLFF
TGCGCCAGCAGCTTGACAGGAGCTAATGAAAAACTGTTTTTT
>15|.|TRBJ2-1|.|TRBV9
CASSVVASPGNEQFF
TGTGCCAGCAGCGTAGTGGCGTCGCCGGGCAATGAGCAGTTCTTC
>19|TRBD2|TRBJ2-1|.|TRBV6-2/TRBV6-3
CASSLWGRASSGSYNEQFF
TGTGCCAGCAGTTTATGGGGGAGGGCCTCGTCGGGTTCCTACAATGAGCAGTTCTTC
>13|.|TRBJ2-5|.|TRBV11-3
CASSLGSQETQYF
TGTGCCAGCAGCTTAGGTAGCCAAGAGACCCAGTACTTC
>16|TRBD1|TRBJ1-5|.|TRBV24-1
CATSDSADRFDQPQHF
TGTGCCACCAGTGATTCGGCGGACAGGTTTGATCAGCCCCAGCATTTT
>15|TRBD1|TRBJ2-5|.|TRBV7-2
CASSLARGLWETQYF
TGTGCCAGCAGCTTAGCCAGGGGGCTTTGGGAGACCCAGTACTTC
>17|TRBD2|TRBJ2-1|once|TRBV10-3
CAISGRDGRAIHNEQFF
TGTGCCATCAGTGGCCGAGACGGGAGGGCAATCCACAATGAGCAGTTCTTC
>15|.|TRBJ1-2|.|TRBV30
CAWSVPGRGLYGYTF
TGTGCCTGGAGTGTACCGGGCAGGGGTCTCTATGGCTACACCTTC
>14|TRBD2|TRBJ2-1|.|TRBV19
CASRLAGGRNEQFF
TGTGCCAGTCGACTAGCGGGAGGAAGAAATGAGCAGTTCTTC
>13|.|TRBJ2-2|once|TRBV21-1
CASKTGSTGELFF
TGTGCCAGCAAGACCGGGTCCACCGGGGAGCTGTTTTTT
>15|TRBD1|TRBJ1-2|once|TRBV19
CASSLRQGRESGYTF
TGTGCCAGTAGTTTACGACAGGGAAGGGAAAGTGGCTACACCTTC
>11|.|TRBJ1-5|.|TRBV21-1
CASTGNQPQHF
TGTGCCAGCACCGGCAATCAGCCCCAGCATTTT
>16|TRBD1|TRBJ2-3|.|TRBV7-6
CASSLGGTGVTDTQYF
TGTGCCAGCAGCTTAGGCGGGACAGGGGTCACAGATACGCAGTATTTT
>11|.|TRBJ2-7|.|TRBV6-5
CASSTRDEQYF
TGTGCCAGCAGCACTAGGGACGAGCAGTACTTC
>16|.|TRBJ2-3|.|TRBV6-5
CASSYTPSESTDTQYF
TGTGCCAGCAGTTACACCCCGAGCGAAAGCACAGATACGCAGTATTTT